Following are 22 T cell receptor beta chains from one sample sequenced in a study of cytomegalovirus exposure and HLA in healthy donors. The PCR used 60 Vbeta and 13 Jbeta primers. TCRdb's table, derived via immunoSEQ multiplex PCR, lists solely in-frame clones and lacks some. This sample's clone table lists 40,000 to 50,000 clones. The source material was PBMCs. The origin of the receptors is a middle-aged woman in good health and CMV-seronegative.

The chain recombines TRBV18 with TRBJ2-3; no clear D gene. Germline CDR1 reads KGHSH; CDR2 reads LQKENI. The ends were cut back, 0 bases at V and 1 base at J, with 11 bases in the middle. The CDR3 contains 16 residues. The CDR3 DNA sequence: TGTGCCAGCTCACCACCGACACTCAGACGCACAGATACGCAGTATTTT. It is translated as CASSPPTLRRTDTQYF.

The chain is built from TRBV29-1 and TRBJ2-4; 10 bases line up with TRBD1. The CDR3 has 14 residues. In germline, CDR1 is SQVTM, CDR2 ANQGSEA. The J segment lost 8 bases and the V segment lost 0 bases, leaving 4 bases of the junction unmatched. As DNA, the CDR3 is TGCAGCGTTGAAGATCGACAGGGGGCAGACATTCAGTACTTC. This encodes CSVEDRQGADIQYF.

Concerning this clone itself: One end of the junction is discordant with germline, which a read error may explain. CDR3 loop: CATRRDRQPQHF. The CDR3 DNA reads as TGTGCCACCAGAAGAGATAGACAGCCCCAGCATTTT. V usage is TRBV15 and J usage is TRBJ1-5; D not certain. Per germline, CDR1 LNHNV and CDR2 YYDKDF (reference sequence). The CDR3 is 12 amino acids.

This chain uses TRBV30 with TRBJ2-4; 8 bases agree with TRBD1. In germline, CDR1 is GTSNPN, CDR2 SVGIG (reference sequence). J was trimmed by 5 bases and V by 3 bases; bases with no gene match: 9. This CDR3 is built from 15 residues. The CDR3 sequence is CAWSAGQGAENIQYF. The CDR3 DNA follows: TGTGCCTGGAGCGCGGGGCAGGGGGCGGAAAACATTCAGTACTTC.

The gene calls are TRBV7-9 and TRBJ2-5; 7 bases align to TRBD1. The CDR3 is made up of 15 amino acids. The V and J ends lost 3 bases and 4 bases, in that order; junction bases with no gene match: 8. The germline gives CDR1 SEHNR, CDR2 FQNEAQ (reference sequence). In DNA, the CDR3 is TGTGCCAGCAGCTTTCAAACAGGGGTTGGAGAGACCCAGTACTTC. Its translation: CASSFQTGVGETQYF.

The V call is TRBV5-1, the J call TRBJ2-5; D might be TRBD1 (6 bases). This CDR3 has 14 amino acids. V gave up 2 bases and J gave up 2 bases, with 10 bases separating them. Per the germline V gene, CDR1 is SGHRS and CDR2 is YFSETQ. CDR3 DNA: TGCGCCAGCAGCTTACAGGGCCCTCAAGAGACCCAGTACTTC. Translating it yields CASSLQGPQETQYF.

As for this clone: Germline is not matched at one junction end, which may reflect a read error. The same CDR3 also results from other DNA sequences found in this sample. The rearrangement uses TRBV19 and TRBJ1-3, with 8 bases fitting TRBD1. CDR1 and CDR2 from the germline V gene are LNHDA and SQIVND (reference sequence). There are 14 residues in the CDR3. In nucleotides, the CDR3 is TGCGCCAGTAAAACAGGGGGCTCTGGAAACACCATATATTTT. Its translation is CASKTGGSGNTIYF.

The chain carries TRBV11-2 and TRBJ2-1; TRBD2 aligns across 10 bases. Looked up from germline, CDR1 is SGHAT and CDR2 is FQNNGV. Unmatched junction bases numbered 9, after V lost 4 bases and J lost 6 bases. There are 16 residues in the CDR3. CDR3 DNA sequence: TGTGCCAGCAGCTCCCTTAGCGGGAGGAGGGTCAATGAGCAGTTCTTC. Amino acid sequence: CASSSLSGRRVNEQFF.

The chain combines TRBV9 with TRBJ1-6; 7 positions match TRBD1. J was trimmed by 6 bases and V by 2 bases; bases with no gene match: 5. Looked up from germline, CDR1 is SGDLS and CDR2 is YYNGEE. CDR3 length equals 15 residues. The CDR3 nucleotides read TGTGCCAGCAGCGTTCGACAGGGACCTAATTCACCCCTCCACTTT. Protein sequence: CASSVRQGPNSPLHF.

The J gene is TRBJ2-7, the V gene TRBV18; weak D call: TRBD2 (5 bases). The CDR3 totals 17 residues. Germline values: CDR1 KGHSH, CDR2 LQKENI. The V and J ends lost 0 bases and 2 bases respectively, with 17 bases between them. The CDR3 loop is CASSPPGSGMGAYEQYF. The CDR3, as DNA: TGTGCCAGCTCACCACCGGGGAGCGGAATGGGAGCCTACGAGCAGTACTTC.

The chain has TRBV6-5 and TRBJ2-7; D gene uncertain. Deletions cut 6 bases from V and 4 bases from J, with 10 bases between. The CDR3 runs 12 residues. CDR1 and CDR2 (germline): MNHEY, SVGAGI. The CDR3 loop reads CASSSQFYEQYF. CDR3 DNA sequence: TGTGCCAGCAGCTCACAGTTTTACGAGCAGTACTTC.

The rearrangement joins TRBV9 to TRBJ2-4, with 10 bases that match TRBD1. V shed 4 bases, J shed 7 bases, and the junction held 8 bases outside the gene matches. Germline values: CDR1 SGDLS, CDR2 YYNGEE. The CDR3 spans 15 residues. CDR3 bases: TGTGCCAGCAGCCCAGGACAGGGGGAAGGCAACATTCAGTACTTC. Amino acid sequence: CASSPGQGEGNIQYF.

The V and J genes are TRBV6-4 and TRBJ2-3; 11 positions match TRBD2. The CDR3 is made up of 15 amino acids. Germline trimming cut 0 bases from V and 4 bases from J; bases unmatched to any gene: 0. Germline V CDR1 and CDR2: MRHNA, SNTAGT. The CDR3 DNA reads as TGTGCCAGCAGTGACTCTAGCGGGGGGGCAGATACGCAGTATTTT. This encodes CASSDSSGGADTQYF.

DNA for the CDR3: TGTGCCAGCAGCGTATTCCGGGAGCCGGGTGAGCAGTTCTTC. It codes for CASSVFREPGEQFF. The chain is built from TRBV9 and TRBJ2-1; D perhaps matches TRBD2 (6 bases). Germline CDR1 reads SGDLS; CDR2 reads YYNGEE. The CDR3 runs to 14 residues. Trimming stripped 1 base from V and 9 bases from J, with 14 bases between.

The chain joins TRBV29-1 to TRBJ1-6, with D hard to call. Deletions cut 7 bases from V and 6 bases from J, with 13 bases between. The germline V gene encodes CDR1 SQVTM and CDR2 ANQGSEA. The CDR3 has 13 residues. This CDR3 reads CSASTGINSPLHF. For the CDR3, the DNA is TGCAGCGCAAGTACGGGAATTAATTCACCCCTCCACTTT.

V is TRBV6-4 and J is TRBJ2-3; 11 bases align to TRBD2. CDR1 is MRHNA and CDR2 is SNTAGT in the germline V gene. The V gene end was trimmed by 2 bases and the J gene end by 15 bases; junction bases not matched to a gene: 16. The CDR3 contains 16 residues. This chain's CDR3 is CASSDGGSGGAERYYF. The CDR3 DNA follows: TGTGCCAGCAGTGACGGAGGTAGCGGGGGGGCCGAACGGTATTATTTT.

V is TRBV7-9 and J is TRBJ1-4; TRBD1 aligns across 10 bases. The V segment lost 5 bases and the J segment 7 bases; nucleotides outside the gene matches: 10. CDR3 size: 16 residues. Germline CDR1 reads SEHNR; CDR2 reads FQNEAQ (reference sequence). The CDR3: CASSPPTGGKGEKLFF. The CDR3 DNA reads as TGTGCCAGCAGCCCCCCGACAGGGGGCAAGGGTGAAAAACTGTTTTTT.

V gene TRBV10-3 combines with J gene TRBJ1-2, with D perhaps TRBD1 (5 bases). V gave up 3 bases and J gave up 0 bases, with 14 bases separating them. Germline CDR1 ENHRY, CDR2 SYGVKD. This CDR3 region has 16 residues. The CDR3 DNA is TGTGCCATCAGTGATCCGAATGGACACGCTAACTATGGCTACACCTTC. This translates into CAISDPNGHANYGYTF.

This chain joins TRBV4-1 and TRBJ2-7, with D possibly matching TRBD2 (5 bases). The CDR3 runs 14 residues. V was cut by 4 bases and J by 0 bases, with 10 bases left in between. The germline V gene has CDR1 MGHRA and CDR2 YSYEKL. The CDR3: CASSPGIFSYEQYF. In nucleotides, the CDR3 is TGCGCCAGCAGCCCCGGGATCTTCTCCTACGAGCAGTACTTC.

CDR3 protein: CASGLARGGNTEAFF. In nucleotides, the CDR3 is TGTGCTAGTGGTTTGGCCCGGGGAGGGAACACTGAAGCTTTCTTT. The chain joins TRBV12-5 to TRBJ1-1; D is undetermined. Germline CDR1 and CDR2: LGHNT and FRNRAP. This CDR3 has 15 residues. V lost 1 base to trimming and J lost 1 base, with 10 bases between them.

The chain has TRBV6-1 and TRBJ2-1; 10 bases fit TRBD2. Losses at the gene ends were 2 bases for V and 5 bases for J; bases not matched to a gene: 9. Germline lookup yields CDR1 MNHNS and CDR2 SASEGT. This CDR3 spans 17 amino acids. The CDR3 DNA reads as TGTGCCAGCAGTGAATTGACTAGCGGGCTTATAGACAATGAGCAGTTCTTC. This gives the protein CASSELTSGLIDNEQFF.

The chain recombines TRBV4-2 with TRBJ2-3, with TRBD2 matching 10 bases. V dropped 1 base and J dropped 2; count of bases not matched to a gene: 3. CDR3 length: 16 residues. In germline, CDR1 is LGHNA, CDR2 YNFKEQ. CDR3 region: CASSQGAGGDTDTQYF. CDR3 nucleotide sequence: TGTGCCAGCAGCCAAGGAGCGGGAGGGGACACAGATACGCAGTATTTT.